This TCR beta chain was documented in a study of T cell responses to AZD1222 COVID-19 vaccine. Some clones are missing from TCRdb's copy, which holds only in-frame ones; the method was immunoSEQ multiplex PCR. The sample lists 80,000 to 100,000 clones; 80% to 90% were seen once. General study results and limits: Unmutated variant regions are reportedly targeted by nearly half of spike-specific TCRs. Dominant at 160-218 and 743-854, vaccine-associated CD4 TCRs also spanned spike. Baseline serostatus was positive in only six AZD1222 recipients.

The CDR3 length is 11 residues. V was pared by 7 bases and J by 3 bases, with 6 bases between. CDR1 and CDR2 from the germline V gene are SNHLY and FYNNEI. Both about-4-week and about-12-week second-dose recipients were combined. Comments on this clone: Its antigen is unknown.

The sequenced sample was peripheral blood, obtained 28 days after the second AZD1222 dose. The sequence came from an adult who received the AZD1222 COVID-19 vaccine. The genes are TRBV2 and TRBJ2-5; D is possibly TRBD2 (6 bases). The CDR3 reads CASIAEETQYF. The CDR3 DNA follows: TGTGCCAGCATAGCGGAAGAGACCCAGTACTTC. Looking up the rest from reference TRBV2 and TRBJ2-5 gives the full variable domain: EPEVTQTPSHQVTQMGQEVILRCVPISNHLYFYWYRQILGQKVEFLVSFYNNEISEKSEIFDDQFSVERPDGSNFTLKIRSTKLEDSAMYFCASIAEETQYFGPGTRLLVL.